A selection of T cell receptor beta chains follows, all from one sample in a study of blood T cell repertoires in COVID-19. Clones were sequenced by immunoSEQ multiplex PCR, and TCRdb holds only the in-frame ones, with some missing. The table shows approximately 210,000 clones, with about 83% occurring only once. Sequenced material: peripheral blood. The source is a woman in her fifties or sixties with acute or convalescent COVID-19. Each CDR3 is given with its conserved first and last residue. The D gene is left open where the match is weak. Clone size is given for some rows only: seen once, a few or many times, or a class if the clone is expanded.

clone_size	d_call	cdr3_length	v_call	j_call	cdr3_aa	cdr3_nt
NA	NA	13	TRBV6-5	TRBJ1-1	CATALDMTLEAFF	TGTGCCACCGCCCTCGACATGACCCTTGAAGCTTTCTTT
NA	TRBD1	15	TRBV19	TRBJ1-1	CASSPRDRGGTEAFF	TGTGCCAGTAGTCCCCGGGACAGGGGCGGCACTGAAGCTTTCTTT
once	NA	14	TRBV18	TRBJ2-1	CASSPSEEYNEQFF	TGTGCCAGCTCCCCCAGCGAAGAATACAATGAGCAGTTCTTC
few	TRBD2	14	TRBV6-5	TRBJ2-1	CASRPGLAGSGQFF	TGTGCCAGCAGGCCGGGACTAGCGGGATCGGGGCAGTTCTTC
NA	NA	12	TRBV10-1	TRBJ1-1	CASSESGTEAFF	TGCGCCAGCAGTGAGTCGGGGACAGAAGCTTTCTTT
NA	NA	13	TRBV2	TRBJ2-7	CASSEAASSEQYF	TGTGCCAGCAGTGAAGCGGCCTCTTCCGAGCAGTACTTC
NA	TRBD2	19	TRBV3-1/TRBV3-2	TRBJ2-1	CASSPSAGGLSSSYNEQFF	TGTGCCAGCAGCCCCTCAGCGGGAGGGCTAAGCTCCTCCTACAATGAGCAGTTCTTC
NA	NA	14	TRBV28	TRBJ2-5	CASSSASGLETQYF	TGTGCCAGCAGCTCGGCGTCGGGTTTAGAGACCCAGTACTTC
NA	NA	16	TRBV19	TRBJ2-1	CASSIDIAQAYNEQFF	TGTGCCAGTAGTATAGATATAGCGCAGGCATACAATGAGCAGTTCTTC
few	NA	13	TRBV6-1	TRBJ2-7	CASSEVLYYEQYF	TGTGCCAGCAGTGAAGTCCTCTACTACGAGCAGTACTTC
NA	TRBD2	14	TRBV20-1	TRBJ2-1	CSASGGRALPEQFF	TGCAGTGCTAGTGGCGGGAGGGCCCTCCCTGAGCAGTTCTTC
NA	NA	14	TRBV6-1	TRBJ1-5	CASSSGTPNQPQHF	TGTGCCAGCAGCTCCGGGACACCCAATCAGCCCCAGCATTTT
NA	TRBD1	14	TRBV18	TRBJ2-7	CASSYGQGNYEQYF	TGTGCCAGCTCCTACGGACAGGGGAACTACGAGCAGTACTTC
NA	NA	13	TRBV7-3	TRBJ2-1	CASSLTWSNEQFF	TGTGCCAGCAGCTTAACGTGGAGCAATGAGCAGTTCTTC
NA	NA	14	TRBV28	TRBJ2-3	CASSLAQGPDTQYF	TGTGCCAGCAGTTTAGCACAGGGCCCAGATACGCAGTATTTT
NA	NA	15	TRBV15	TRBJ1-4	CATSRVHLRIEKLFF	TGTGCCACCAGCAGGGTCCACCTCAGGATTGAAAAACTGTTTTTT
NA	NA	13	TRBV11-3	TRBJ2-3	CASSLVGRGTQYF	TGTGCCAGCAGCTTAGTAGGTCGCGGTACGCAGTATTTT
once	NA	13	TRBV30	TRBJ2-7	CAWSLDTNYEQYF	TGTGCCTGGAGTCTCGACACCAACTACGAGCAGTACTTC